Shown below are 5 T cell receptor beta chains from a single sample sequenced in a study of blood T cells in healthy people across ages. Primed by a sample-barcoded 5' primer and a J-beta primer mix, a second PCR proceeded for 7 to 11 cycles. TCRdb itself ran the 5' RACE reads through MiXCR, one entry per CDR3 protein. The sample has about 600,000 distinct CDR3 sequences; around 48% are singletons. The sequencing sample was made of blood. These receptors were taken from a man aged 80 or over in good health.

This clonotype was counted between two and nine times. V gene TRBV2 combines with J gene TRBJ2-5, with D perhaps TRBD2 (5 bases). The germline V gene has CDR1 SNHLY and CDR2 FYNNEI. V lost 6 bases, J lost 0 bases, and 8 bases lay in between. CDR3 length: 13 residues. The CDR3 nucleotides read TGTGCCAGCAGCGCGGACTACCAAGAGACCCAGTACTTC. This gives the protein CASSADYQETQYF. Complete variable domain (other parts from reference TRBV2 and TRBJ2-5): EPEVTQTPSHQVTQMGQEVILRCVPISNHLYFYWYRQILGQKVEFLVSFYNNEISEKSEIFDDQFSVERPDGSNFTLKIRSTKLEDSAMYFCASSADYQETQYFGPGTRLLVL.

The chain couples TRBV28 to TRBJ1-2; no definite D call. Trimming pared 6 bases from V and 11 bases from J, leaving 25 bases between. Germline V gives CDR1 MDHEN, CDR2 SYDVKM. The length of the CDR3 is 15 residues. CDR3 protein: CASSHPNPGRNSYTF. As DNA, the CDR3 is TGTGCCAGCAGCCACCCCAACCCCGGGAGGAACTCTTACACCTTC.

The CDR3 bases are TGCAGTGCCCTCGACAGGGGTAATGAAAAACTGTTTTTT. Residues: CSALDRGNEKLFF. The chain recombines TRBV20-1 with TRBJ1-4; 8 bases agree with TRBD1. V was pared by 6 bases and J by 4 bases, with 4 bases of the junction left unmatched. This CDR3 comprises 13 residues. From germline, CDR1 is DFQATT and CDR2 SNEGSKA (reference sequence).

This clonotype was seen a few times. The chain joins TRBV6-6 to TRBJ1-2; D is unclear. The ends were cut back, 6 bases at V and 3 bases at J, with 17 bases in the middle. Looked up from germline, CDR1 is MNHNY and CDR2 is SVGAGI (reference sequence). The CDR3 consists of 15 residues. The CDR3 DNA is TGTGCCAGCAGCCCAAGAGGAGTTGGCGACTATGGCTACACCTTC. Its protein is CASSPRGVGDYGYTF.

In the case of this clonotype: At one end the junction does not follow the germline gene, possibly because of a read error. V gene TRBV6-5 combines with J gene TRBJ2-1; 12 bases match TRBD2. Germline V lookup: CDR1 MNHEY, CDR2 SVGAGI. The CDR3 sequence is 21 residues long. As DNA, the CDR3 is TGCGCCAGCAGTTACCCCGGGGCTAGCGGGGGGGTATCCTCCTCCTACAATGAGCAGTTCTTC. Its protein is CASSYPGASGGVSSSYNEQFF.